The T cell receptor beta chain under discussion was sequenced for a study of blood T cell repertoires in COVID-19. On the study more broadly: PBMCs, B-cell-depleted T cells, or T cells provided the cDNA or gDNA that made up the material.

CDR3 length: 16 amino acids. The germline CDR1 and CDR2 sequences are MDHEN and SYDVKM. The V gene lost 2 bases and the J gene lost 2 bases, with 14 bases spanning the gap. Repertoires were generated with immunoSEQ multiplex PCR, while TCRdb's copy carries only in-frame clones and drops some. The sample lists about 220,000 clones; about four fifths were seen once. The V and J genes are TRBV28 and TRBJ2-3, with a tentative D call TRBD1 (6 bases). The sequence was obtained from a woman aged 50 to 65 who had been exposed to COVID-19. The sample taken for sequencing was PBMCs or T cells enriched from blood (not recorded which). For the CDR3, the DNA is TGTGCCAGCAGTTTAGGGCAGGGGTGGGTCACAGATACGCAGTATTTT. Translated: CASSLGQGWVTDTQYF.